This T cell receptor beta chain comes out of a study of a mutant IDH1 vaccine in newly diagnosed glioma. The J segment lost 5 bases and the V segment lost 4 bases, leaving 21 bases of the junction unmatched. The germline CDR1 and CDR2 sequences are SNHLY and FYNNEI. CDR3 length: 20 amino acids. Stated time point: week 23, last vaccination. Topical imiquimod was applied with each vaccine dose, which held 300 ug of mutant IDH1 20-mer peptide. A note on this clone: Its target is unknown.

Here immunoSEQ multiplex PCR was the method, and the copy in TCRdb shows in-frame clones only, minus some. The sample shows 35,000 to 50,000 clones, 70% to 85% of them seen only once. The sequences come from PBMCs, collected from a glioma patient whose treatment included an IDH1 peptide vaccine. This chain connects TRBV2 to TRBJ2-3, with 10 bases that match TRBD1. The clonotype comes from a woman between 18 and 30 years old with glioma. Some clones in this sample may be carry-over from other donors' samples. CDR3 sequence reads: CASSGWTRITGTGAIDTQYF. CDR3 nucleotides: TGTGCCAGCAGTGGATGGACGAGAATCACAGGGACAGGGGCGATAGATACGCAGTATTTT.